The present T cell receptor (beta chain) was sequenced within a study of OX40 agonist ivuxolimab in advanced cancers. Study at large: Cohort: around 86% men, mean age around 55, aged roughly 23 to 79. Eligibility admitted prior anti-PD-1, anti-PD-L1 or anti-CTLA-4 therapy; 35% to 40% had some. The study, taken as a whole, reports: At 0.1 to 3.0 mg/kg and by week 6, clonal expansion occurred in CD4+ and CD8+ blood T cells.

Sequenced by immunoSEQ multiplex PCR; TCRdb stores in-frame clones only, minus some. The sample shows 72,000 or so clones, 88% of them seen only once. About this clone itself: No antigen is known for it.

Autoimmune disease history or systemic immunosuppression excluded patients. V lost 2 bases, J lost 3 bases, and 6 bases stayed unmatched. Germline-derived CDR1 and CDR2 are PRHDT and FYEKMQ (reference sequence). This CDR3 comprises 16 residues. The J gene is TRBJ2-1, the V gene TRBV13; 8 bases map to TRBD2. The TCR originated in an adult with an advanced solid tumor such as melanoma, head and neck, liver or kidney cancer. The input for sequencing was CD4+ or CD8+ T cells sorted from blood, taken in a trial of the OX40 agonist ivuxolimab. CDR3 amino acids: CASSLPPGTSYNEQFF. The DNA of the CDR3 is TGTGCCAGCAGCTTACCCCCCGGGACTAGCTACAATGAGCAGTTCTTC.